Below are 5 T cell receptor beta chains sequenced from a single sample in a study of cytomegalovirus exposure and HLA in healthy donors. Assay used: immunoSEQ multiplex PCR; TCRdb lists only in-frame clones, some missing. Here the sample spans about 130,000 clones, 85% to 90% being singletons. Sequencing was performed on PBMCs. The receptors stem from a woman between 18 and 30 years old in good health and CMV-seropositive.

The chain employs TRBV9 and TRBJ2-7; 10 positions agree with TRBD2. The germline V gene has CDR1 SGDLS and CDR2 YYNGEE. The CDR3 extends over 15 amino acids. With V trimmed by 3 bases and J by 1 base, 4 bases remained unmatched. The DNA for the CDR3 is TGTGCCAGCAGCGCCGCTAGCGGGGGTTCCTACGAGCAGTACTTC. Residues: CASSAASGGSYEQYF.

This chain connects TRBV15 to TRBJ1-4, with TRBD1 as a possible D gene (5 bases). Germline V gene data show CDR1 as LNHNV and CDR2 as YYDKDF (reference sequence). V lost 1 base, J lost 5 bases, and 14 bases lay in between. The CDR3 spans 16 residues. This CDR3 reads CATSRGLTGDNEKLFF. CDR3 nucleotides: TGTGCCACCAGCAGAGGGTTGACGGGGGACAATGAAAAACTGTTTTTT.

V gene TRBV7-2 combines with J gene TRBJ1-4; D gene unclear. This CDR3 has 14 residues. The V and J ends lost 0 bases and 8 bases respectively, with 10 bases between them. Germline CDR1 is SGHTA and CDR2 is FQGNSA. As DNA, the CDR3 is TGTGCCAGCAGCTTAGCGGAAGGAGTGGAAAAACTGTTTTTT. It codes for CASSLAEGVEKLFF.

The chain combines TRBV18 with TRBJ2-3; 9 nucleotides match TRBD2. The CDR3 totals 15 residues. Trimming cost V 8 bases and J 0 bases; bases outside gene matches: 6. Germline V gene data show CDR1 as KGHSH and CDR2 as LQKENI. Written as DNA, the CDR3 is TGTGCCAGCCCGCTAGCGGGGCAGAGCACAGATACGCAGTATTTT. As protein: CASPLAGQSTDTQYF.

In nucleotides, the CDR3 is TGTGCCAGCAGCGTAGGAACGGGGGGGGAGGCGTCAGATACGCAGTATTTT. Protein sequence: CASSVGTGGEASDTQYF. V usage is TRBV9 and J usage is TRBJ2-3; 8 bases are shared with TRBD2. V shed 0 bases, J shed 4 bases, and the junction held 10 bases outside the gene matches. Germline values: CDR1 SGDLS, CDR2 YYNGEE. The CDR3 has 17 residues.